This is a list of T cell receptor beta chains from one sample in a study of identifying expanded T cells in peripheral blood. The data were produced by immunoSEQ multiplex PCR, yet TCRdb's version contains in-frame clones alone and is incomplete. The data show about 100,000 clones, with approximately 88% seen just once and 4.5% to 6.5% held by the top ten. Material: blood. These receptors were obtained from a person aged 18 to 70 in good health. CDR3s include the opening cysteine and the closing phenylalanine or tryptophan.

v_gene	j_gene	CDR3aa
TRBV19	TRBJ1-2	CASSFQGPYGYTF
TRBV7-9	TRBJ1-1	CASSLVGGDTEAFF
TRBV6-1	TRBJ1-2	CASSGDSTYGYTF
TRBV5-1	TRBJ2-5	CASRLVRGQETQYF
TRBV4-2	.	CASSQDSLAGGAYEQYF
TRBV5-6	TRBJ2-3	CASSPGTASRDTQYF
TRBV9	TRBJ2-1	CASGPPGTSVDEQFF
TRBV7-2	TRBJ1-5	CASSFILGNQPQHF
TRBV10-1	TRBJ2-3	CASSDREEADTQYF
TRBV7-9	TRBJ2-7	CASSLSGAGSYEQYF
TRBV29-1	TRBJ2-1	CSVERAEGRPGNEQFF
TRBV4-1	TRBJ2-2	CASSQVRLAGVGAGELFF
TRBV5-1	TRBJ1-2	CASRRTGSKGYGYTF
TRBV25-1	TRBJ2-7	CASRARGTRGGEQYF
TRBV7-9	TRBJ2-5	CASSPGTSGVAQYF
TRBV5-6	TRBJ1-2	CASSLGTAYYGYTF
TRBV4-1	TRBJ2-7	CASSPRAWGSHEQYF
TRBV6-1	TRBJ1-3	CASSGGVKSNTIYF
TRBV6-4	TRBJ2-3	CASSTGISTDTQYF
TRBV5-6	TRBJ1-3	CASSLDRVDSGNTIYF
TRBV4-1	TRBJ2-1	CASSQGGGGNEQFF
TRBV5-1	TRBJ1-5	CASSPTGNNQPQHF
TRBV6-1	TRBJ2-3	CASTGERPPEDTQYF
TRBV7-2	TRBJ1-6	CASSLARQGGSPLHF
TRBV7-9	TRBJ1-1	CASSLVAGVRTEAFF
TRBV13	TRBJ2-3	CASSENTDTQYF
TRBV2	TRBJ2-3	CASKGTSGGTDTQYF
TRBV11-2	TRBJ2-1	CASSLSSGSWAEQFF